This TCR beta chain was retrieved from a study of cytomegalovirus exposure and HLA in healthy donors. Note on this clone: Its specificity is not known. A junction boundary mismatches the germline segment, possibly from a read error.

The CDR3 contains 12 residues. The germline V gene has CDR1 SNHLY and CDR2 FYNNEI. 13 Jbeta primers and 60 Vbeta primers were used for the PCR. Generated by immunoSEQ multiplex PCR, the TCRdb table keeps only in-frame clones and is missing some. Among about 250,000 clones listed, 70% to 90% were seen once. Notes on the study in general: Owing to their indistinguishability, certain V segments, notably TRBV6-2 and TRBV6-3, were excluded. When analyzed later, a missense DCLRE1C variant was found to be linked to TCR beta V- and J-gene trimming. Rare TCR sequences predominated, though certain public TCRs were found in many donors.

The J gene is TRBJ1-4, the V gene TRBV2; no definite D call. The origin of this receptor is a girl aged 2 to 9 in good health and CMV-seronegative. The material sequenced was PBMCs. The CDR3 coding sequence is TGTGCCAGCAGTGCCCCCATGACACTTTTTCAATTT. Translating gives CASSAPMTLFQF.